Listed below are T cell receptor beta chains from one sample, sequenced in a study of T-cell memory formation after mild COVID-19. TCRdb ran MiXCR on the 5' RACE reads and lists one entry per CDR3 protein. This table has about 390,000 distinct CDR3 sequences, 16% appearing once. The sequencing sample was made of PBMCs or a T cell subset sorted from them (not recorded which). The receptors come from a man between 18 and 29 years old who had mild COVID-19 (a few samples of this study predate the infection). Cell type and time point are not known. The CDR3 runs from the conserved cysteine through the conserved F or W. Each record gives: J gene, clone size, V gene, D gene, CDR3 protein. D genes are given only for firm matches. For some rows the clone size is stated as once, few or many, or as a class when expanded; others skip it.

j_gene: TRBJ1-2
abundance: few
v_gene: TRBV4-1
d_gene: NA
CDR3aa: CASSQGADGYTF

j_gene: TRBJ2-5
abundance: few
v_gene: TRBV5-1
d_gene: NA
CDR3aa: CASSFIGALETQYF

j_gene: TRBJ2-1
abundance: many
v_gene: TRBV12-3/TRBV12-4
d_gene: TRBD1
CDR3aa: CASSSGQGYNEQFF

j_gene: TRBJ2-2
abundance: few
v_gene: TRBV12-3/TRBV12-4
d_gene: TRBD2
CDR3aa: CASLWTSDTGELFF

j_gene: TRBJ1-4
abundance: few
v_gene: TRBV5-5
d_gene: NA
CDR3aa: CASRPLGGEKLFF

j_gene: TRBJ1-1
abundance: few
v_gene: TRBV18
d_gene: TRBD1
CDR3aa: CASSRAPGQGTGTEAFF

j_gene: TRBJ2-2
abundance: many
v_gene: TRBV5-1
d_gene: NA
CDR3aa: CASSWEYTGELFF

j_gene: TRBJ2-1
abundance: few
v_gene: TRBV7-8
d_gene: NA
CDR3aa: CASSLVRGRPTDNEQFF

j_gene: TRBJ2-3
abundance: few
v_gene: TRBV6-4
d_gene: TRBD2
CDR3aa: CASSDRGVSTDTQYF

j_gene: TRBJ1-4
abundance: once
v_gene: TRBV29-1
d_gene: NA
CDR3aa: CSVGVSHPSEKLFF

j_gene: TRBJ2-2
abundance: NA
v_gene: TRBV2
d_gene: NA
CDR3aa: CASISTGELFF

j_gene: TRBJ2-3
abundance: few
v_gene: TRBV5-1
d_gene: NA
CDR3aa: CASSSVGGLNTDTQYF

j_gene: TRBJ2-7
abundance: many
v_gene: TRBV7-9
d_gene: NA
CDR3aa: CASSSAYEQYF

j_gene: TRBJ2-5
abundance: few
v_gene: TRBV12-3/TRBV12-4
d_gene: NA
CDR3aa: CASSLNSWETQYF

j_gene: TRBJ2-1
abundance: few
v_gene: TRBV12-3/TRBV12-4
d_gene: NA
CDR3aa: CASGFHAFLNEQFF

j_gene: TRBJ2-1
abundance: NA
v_gene: TRBV5-6
d_gene: NA
CDR3aa: CASSLEGLLYDEQFF

j_gene: TRBJ2-2
abundance: NA
v_gene: TRBV29-1
d_gene: TRBD1
CDR3aa: CSAAGTANTGELFF

j_gene: TRBJ1-1
abundance: NA
v_gene: TRBV12-3/TRBV12-4
d_gene: NA
CDR3aa: CASRGTRNTEAFF

j_gene: TRBJ2-6
abundance: few
v_gene: TRBV14
d_gene: TRBD1
CDR3aa: CASSPRQGPGANVLTF

j_gene: TRBJ2-1
abundance: few
v_gene: TRBV7-2
d_gene: TRBD2
CDR3aa: CASSLASGGNNEQFF

j_gene: TRBJ1-2
abundance: few
v_gene: TRBV5-1
d_gene: NA
CDR3aa: CASSLTAPNYGYTF

j_gene: TRBJ1-1
abundance: NA
v_gene: TRBV7-2
d_gene: NA
CDR3aa: CASSLNRELEAFF

j_gene: TRBJ1-4
abundance: NA
v_gene: TRBV5-1
d_gene: TRBD1
CDR3aa: CASSFGQDNEKLFF

j_gene: TRBJ2-5
abundance: NA
v_gene: TRBV5-1
d_gene: TRBD1
CDR3aa: CASSAGDSVGETQYF

j_gene: TRBJ1-6
abundance: few
v_gene: TRBV5-7
d_gene: NA
CDR3aa: CASSPFQGIDNSPLHF

j_gene: TRBJ1-6
abundance: few
v_gene: TRBV6-2/TRBV6-3
d_gene: TRBD1
CDR3aa: CASTEATGYNSPLHF

j_gene: TRBJ2-4
abundance: few
v_gene: TRBV27
d_gene: TRBD2
CDR3aa: CASSLGGRLNIQYF

j_gene: TRBJ2-5
abundance: NA
v_gene: TRBV18
d_gene: TRBD1
CDR3aa: CASSPRTGGSMETQYF

j_gene: TRBJ2-2
abundance: many
v_gene: TRBV10-1
d_gene: TRBD1
CDR3aa: CASSFGTGNTGELFF

j_gene: TRBJ1-5
abundance: NA
v_gene: TRBV29-1
d_gene: NA
CDR3aa: CSVVGTDTPQHF

j_gene: TRBJ2-3
abundance: NA
v_gene: TRBV6-5
d_gene: TRBD2
CDR3aa: CASSYSSTSLGDTQYF

j_gene: TRBJ2-1
abundance: few
v_gene: TRBV7-2
d_gene: NA
CDR3aa: CASSLRRYEQFF

j_gene: TRBJ2-1
abundance: NA
v_gene: TRBV2
d_gene: NA
CDR3aa: CACPGISYNEQFF

j_gene: TRBJ2-1
abundance: few
v_gene: TRBV4-1
d_gene: TRBD2
CDR3aa: CASSQDQRGGNEQFF

j_gene: TRBJ1-6
abundance: few
v_gene: TRBV10-3
d_gene: NA
CDR3aa: CAISELGGVGSPLHF

j_gene: TRBJ2-5
abundance: NA
v_gene: TRBV24-1
d_gene: NA
CDR3aa: CATGVGETQYF

j_gene: TRBJ2-1
abundance: few
v_gene: TRBV11-1
d_gene: NA
CDR3aa: CASSLEAQGECYF

j_gene: TRBJ1-6
abundance: NA
v_gene: TRBV25-1
d_gene: NA
CDR3aa: CASSVSSYNSPLHF

j_gene: TRBJ2-1
abundance: few
v_gene: TRBV5-1
d_gene: NA
CDR3aa: CASSLAEAPSYNEQFF

j_gene: TRBJ2-5
abundance: few
v_gene: TRBV4-1
d_gene: NA
CDR3aa: CASSQRGQTQETQYF

j_gene: TRBJ1-2
abundance: NA
v_gene: TRBV4-1
d_gene: NA
CDR3aa: CASTRIGATGGYTF

j_gene: TRBJ2-3
abundance: few
v_gene: TRBV7-2
d_gene: NA
CDR3aa: CASSLTVPASTDTQYF

j_gene: TRBJ1-1
abundance: few
v_gene: TRBV12-5
d_gene: NA
CDR3aa: CASDPRGANGEAFF

j_gene: TRBJ1-1
abundance: NA
v_gene: TRBV4-2
d_gene: NA
CDR3aa: CASSQDSGAVTEAFF

j_gene: TRBJ2-3
abundance: NA
v_gene: TRBV20-1
d_gene: TRBD2
CDR3aa: CSALLAGGADTQYF

j_gene: TRBJ2-1
abundance: NA
v_gene: TRBV10-3
d_gene: NA
CDR3aa: CAIGKGWGEQFF

j_gene: TRBJ1-6
abundance: few
v_gene: TRBV4-3
d_gene: NA
CDR3aa: CASSKRTGARESPLHF

j_gene: TRBJ1-1
abundance: NA
v_gene: TRBV12-3/TRBV12-4
d_gene: NA
CDR3aa: CASSLRSLNTEAFF

j_gene: TRBJ1-2
abundance: few
v_gene: TRBV6-5
d_gene: NA
CDR3aa: CASSQTTAPNYGYTF

j_gene: TRBJ2-2
abundance: few
v_gene: TRBV4-1
d_gene: NA
CDR3aa: CASSLRVGTGELFF

j_gene: TRBJ1-1
abundance: many
v_gene: TRBV7-2
d_gene: NA
CDR3aa: CASSLAWENTEAFF

j_gene: TRBJ2-1
abundance: few
v_gene: TRBV4-2
d_gene: NA
CDR3aa: CASSQVELGYNEQFF

j_gene: TRBJ1-2
abundance: NA
v_gene: TRBV5-1
d_gene: NA
CDR3aa: CASSYSTGTYGYTF

j_gene: TRBJ2-3
abundance: few
v_gene: TRBV28
d_gene: NA
CDR3aa: CASSPRETDTQYF

j_gene: TRBJ1-1
abundance: few
v_gene: TRBV7-9
d_gene: NA
CDR3aa: CASSTGQLESFF

j_gene: TRBJ1-6
abundance: NA
v_gene: TRBV12-3/TRBV12-4
d_gene: NA
CDR3aa: CASSSPRGGGSSPLHF

j_gene: TRBJ2-3
abundance: few
v_gene: TRBV6-2/TRBV6-3
d_gene: NA
CDR3aa: CASNGGRTDTQYF